Below, one T cell receptor beta chain is given with its context. Its cognate antigen is unknown. Authors' methods: Owing to the provision of junction-only sequences devoid of quality scores by immunoSEQ, filtering differed. The assay was immunoSEQ multiplex PCR, and TCRdb's table has in-frame clones only and misses some. V, J and clone size are taken as reported in that table, and D and trimming were inferred from the DNA itself. This table holds around 550,000 clones, about 96% found once. This entry belongs to a study of shared clonotypes between healthy human individuals. Whole-study context: CD4 naive cells filled three plates per donor, CD4 memory three, CD8 naive two and CD8 memory one.

Findings of the study overall: Generation of non-shared clonotypes was less probable than generation of clonotypes shared by all four donors. Despite large depth, rarefaction showed incomplete sorted-subset sequencing.

The CDR3 extends over 15 amino acids. With V trimmed by 3 bases and J by 5 bases, 9 bases remained unmatched. CDR1 and CDR2 (germline): MDHEN, SYDVKM. Sequenced sample: naive CD4+ T cells sorted from blood. Subset: CD45RA+ positively selected. V and J are TRBV28 and TRBJ1-2, with 7 bases identical to TRBD1. The source of this sequence is a woman aged 30 to 39 in good health. This chain's CDR3 is CASSFGRGRQYGYTF. The CDR3, as DNA: TGTGCCAGCAGTTTCGGGAGGGGGCGACAATATGGCTACACCTTC.